This T cell receptor beta chain was observed in a study of blood T cell repertoires in COVID-19. Participant ages covered about 18 to 100 years across 20 to 30 US areas. Germline V lookup: CDR1 LNHDA, CDR2 SQIVND (reference sequence). There are 15 residues in the CDR3. Trimming removed 7 bases from V and 4 bases from J; junction bases left unmatched: 10. Original processing methods: From reference gene primer amplification, estimates of nucleated cell counts were derived. The protocol was immunoSEQ multiplex PCR, while the TCRdb copy is restricted to in-frame clones and leaves out a portion. V and J calls and clone size are as listed in that table; D and trimming were resolved from the DNA. Of around 180,000 clones listed, around 76% are singletons.

This receptor was identified in a woman aged 50 to 60 with acute COVID-19. The source material was PBMCs or T cells enriched from blood (not recorded which). V usage is TRBV19 and J usage is TRBJ2-3; 8 bases agree with TRBD1. The CDR3 sequence: CASTTQGGFPDTQYF. The CDR3 bases are TGTGCCAGTACCACACAGGGGGGATTTCCAGATACGCAGTATTTT. The full variable domain, with the rest looked up from reference TRBV19 and TRBJ2-3, is DGGITQSPKYLFRKEGQNVTLSCEQNLNHDAMYWYRQDPGQGLRLIYYSQIVNDFQKGDIAEGYSVSREKKESFPLTVTSAQKNPTAFYLCASTTQGGFPDTQYFGPGTRLTVL.